These T cell receptor beta chains were read from a single sample in a study of OX40 agonist ivuxolimab in advanced cancers. Clones were sequenced by immunoSEQ multiplex PCR, and TCRdb holds only the in-frame ones, with some missing. Of about 36,000 clones in the sample, more than 75% were seen once. Sequenced here: CD4+ or CD8+ T cells sorted from blood, sampled in a trial of the OX40 agonist ivuxolimab. The source is an adult with an advanced solid tumor such as melanoma, head and neck, liver or kidney cancer. The CDR3 runs from the conserved cysteine through the conserved F or W. Fields, in order: CDR3 DNA, CDR3 protein, clone size, V gene, D gene, J gene. The D gene is left open where the match is weak. A clone size is listed for some rows: how often the clone was seen (once, few, many), or a class if it is expanded.

TGTGCCCAGGGGGACAGCGCAAACACCATATATTTT,CAQGDSANTIYF,NA,TRBV30,TRBD1,TRBJ1-3
TGTGCTAGTGGTTTGGACCTAGGTGTGACTGAAGCTTTCTTT,CASGLDLGVTEAFF,NA,TRBV12-5,NA,TRBJ1-1
TGTGCCAGTAGTATACAGGGGGCGATATCCAATGAGCAGTTCTTC,CASSIQGAISNEQFF,NA,TRBV19,TRBD1,TRBJ2-1
TGCGCCAGCAGCTTGGAAACGGCAGCTGACTCCTACGAGCAGTACTTC,CASSLETAADSYEQYF,NA,TRBV5-1,NA,TRBJ2-7
TGTGCCAGCGGAACCGGGACAGGGGGAGATGAGCAGTTCTTC,CASGTGTGGDEQFF,NA,TRBV7-3,TRBD1,TRBJ2-1
TGTGCCAGCAGCTTCGGGGGAGGGCCTGTTACGCAGTATTTT,CASSFGGGPVTQYF,once,TRBV5-4,TRBD2,TRBJ2-3
TGTGCCAGCACCTCTCTGACTAGCGGGAGAGCTGAGACCCAGTACTTC,CASTSLTSGRAETQYF,NA,TRBV7-9,TRBD2,TRBJ2-5
TGTGCCAGCAGCTTGAGGGACGGCTCCTACAATGAGCAGTTCTTC,CASSLRDGSYNEQFF,NA,TRBV5-8,NA,TRBJ2-1
TGTGCCAGCAGCTTCAGGGCAGAGGAGCAGTACTTC,CASSFRAEEQYF,NA,TRBV7-9,NA,TRBJ2-5
TGTGCCAGCAGCGCCACAGGGTTTTTCAGCTCTGGGGCCAACGTCCTGACTTTC,CASSATGFFSSGANVLTF,NA,TRBV9,NA,TRBJ2-6
TGCGCCAGCAGCGGCGGGAGCGAGCAGTACTTC,CASSGGSEQYF,NA,TRBV5-1,TRBD2,TRBJ2-7
TGTGCCACCCGGGGTCCATTTGAAGCTTTCTTT,CATRGPFEAFF,NA,TRBV19,NA,TRBJ1-1
TGTGCCAGCAGCCAAGATTGGGACTTCACAGATACGCAGTATTTT,CASSQDWDFTDTQYF,NA,TRBV4-2,NA,TRBJ2-3
TGTGCCAGCAGCTCCAGGAGGGACGAGCAGTACTTC,CASSSRRDEQYF,NA,TRBV6-6,NA,TRBJ2-7
TGTGCCAGTAGCGAGGCCGACAATGAGCAGTTCTTC,CASSEADNEQFF,medium-sized,TRBV19,NA,TRBJ2-1
TGTGCCAGCAGCGCTACGGGACAAATGTACCAAGAGACCCAGTACTTC,CASSATGQMYQETQYF,NA,TRBV13,NA,TRBJ2-5
TGTGCCAGCAGTTACTTTCGCGGGGGGACCTACGAGCAGTACTTC,CASSYFRGGTYEQYF,NA,TRBV6-6,TRBD2,TRBJ2-7
TGTGCCAGCAGCCCGCAGACAGCCTACGAGCAGTACTTC,CASSPQTAYEQYF,NA,TRBV7-9,NA,TRBJ2-7
TGTGCCAGCAAAATGGGACTAAGCTCCTACAATGAGCAGTTCTTC,CASKMGLSSYNEQFF,NA,TRBV6-1,TRBD2,TRBJ2-1
TGTGCCAGCAGCGCGACAGGGGCTCCCGATTCAGCCAAAAACATTCAGTACTTC,CASSATGAPDSAKNIQYF,NA,TRBV9,TRBD1,TRBJ2-4
TGCGCCAGCAGTCAATCGGTATGGACTAGCGAAAGAGCCGCAGGCACAGATACGCAGTATTTT,CASSQSVWTSERAAGTDTQYF,NA,TRBV23-1,TRBD2,TRBJ2-3
TGTGCCAGCAGCCCGGTCAATACCTACGAGCAGTACTTC,CASSPVNTYEQYF,NA,TRBV7-9,NA,TRBJ2-7
TGCGCCAGCAGCCAAGACGGGGGCAGCGGGAGGGCCCCAGAGCAGTACTTC,CASSQDGGSGRAPEQYF,NA,TRBV4-1,TRBD2,TRBJ2-7
TGTGCCAGCAGTCAGGGGCCGAACACTGAAGCTTTCTTT,CASSQGPNTEAFF,once,TRBV13,NA,TRBJ1-1
TGTGCCAGTAGTATCCTGACAGGCTACGAGCAGTACTTC,CASSILTGYEQYF,NA,TRBV19,NA,TRBJ2-7
TGCGCCAGCAGCCAAGATCCGCTAGCGGTGGGCACCTACGAGCAGTACTTC,CASSQDPLAVGTYEQYF,NA,TRBV4-1,TRBD2,TRBJ2-7
TGTGCCAGCAGCTTGGTGGCAGGGTGGAACACTGAAGCTTTCTTT,CASSLVAGWNTEAFF,NA,TRBV5-8,NA,TRBJ1-1
TGTGCCAGCAGCTTAGCTGTTGATGAGCAGTTCTTC,CASSLAVDEQFF,NA,TRBV7-9,NA,TRBJ2-1
TGTGCCAGCAGCGCAATCGGGAGGCCAGAGACCCAGTACTTC,CASSAIGRPETQYF,NA,TRBV7-9,TRBD2,TRBJ2-5
TGTGCCGTACATTCACGTGCTCACTACAATGAGCAGTTCTTC,CAVHSRAHYNEQFF,NA,TRBV28,NA,TRBJ2-1
TGTGCCAGCAGCTTGGCCCCCCCCTCAGGGGTGACAGCGCCGATGTATTTCTTC,CASSLAPPSGVTAPMYFF,NA,TRBV5-4,NA,TRBJ2-1
TGCGCCAGCAGCCAAGGACTAGCGGGCGCCTACGAGCAATACTTC,CASSQGLAGAYEQYF,NA,TRBV4-3,TRBD2,TRBJ2-7
TGTGCCAGCAGGGAGGGACTAGCGGGTGGAGATACGCAGTATTTT,CASREGLAGGDTQYF,NA,TRBV28,TRBD2,TRBJ2-3